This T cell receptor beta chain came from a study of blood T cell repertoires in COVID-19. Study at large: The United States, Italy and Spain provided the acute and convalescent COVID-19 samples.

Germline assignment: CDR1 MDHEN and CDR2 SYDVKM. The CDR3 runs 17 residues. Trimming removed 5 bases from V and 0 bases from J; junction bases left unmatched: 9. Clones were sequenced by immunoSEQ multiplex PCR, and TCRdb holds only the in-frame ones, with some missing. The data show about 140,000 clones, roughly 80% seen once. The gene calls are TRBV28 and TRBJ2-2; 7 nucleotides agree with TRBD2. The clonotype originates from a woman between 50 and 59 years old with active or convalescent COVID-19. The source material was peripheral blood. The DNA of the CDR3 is TGTGCCAGCAGTCCAACGACGGGGGGACCGAACACCGGGGAGCTGTTTTTT. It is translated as CASSPTTGGPNTGELFF. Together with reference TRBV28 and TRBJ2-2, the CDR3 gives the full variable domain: DVKVTQSSRYLVKRTGEKVFLECVQDMDHENMFWYRQDPGLGLRLIYFSYDVKMKEKGDIPEGYSVSREKKERFSLILESASTNQTSMYLCASSPTTGGPNTGELFFGEGSRLTVL.